The clone carrying this TCR beta chain has at least ten counts. What was amplified from RNA transcripts were TCR beta CDR3 regions. TCR CDR3 regions were first amplified by RT-PCR with HTBI primers. MiXCR, run by TCRdb on the multiplex PCR reads, gives a single entry per CDR3 protein. Of 300,000 to 400,000 distinct CDR3 sequences detected, approximately 18% appear once; the ten largest clones hold approximately 49%. Trimming stripped 8 bases from V and 0 bases from J, with 15 bases between. CDR3 length: 15 amino acids. CDR1 and CDR2 from the germline V gene are SNHLY and FYNNEI. The sample comes from a study of T cells in Graves' hyperthyroidism and ophthalmopathy. Those with hyperthyroidism were 18 to 65 years old, newly diagnosed, and ill for under 2 months. Patients showing uncontrolled infection, other autoimmune disease, pregnancy or lactation were ineligible. On the basis of clinical symptoms, serum thyroxine and TRAb, thyroid ultrasound and orbital computed tomography, diagnoses were made. The authors obtained PBMCs from 9 to 10 ml of fresh peripheral blood.

V gene TRBV2 combines with J gene TRBJ2-3, with D hard to call. The sequencing input was blood. The sequence came from a woman aged 45 to 65 with Graves' hyperthyroidism. CDR3 residues: CASSPRATSTDTQYF. The DNA for the CDR3 is TGTGCCAGCTCCCCAAGGGCAACTAGCACAGATACGCAGTATTTT.